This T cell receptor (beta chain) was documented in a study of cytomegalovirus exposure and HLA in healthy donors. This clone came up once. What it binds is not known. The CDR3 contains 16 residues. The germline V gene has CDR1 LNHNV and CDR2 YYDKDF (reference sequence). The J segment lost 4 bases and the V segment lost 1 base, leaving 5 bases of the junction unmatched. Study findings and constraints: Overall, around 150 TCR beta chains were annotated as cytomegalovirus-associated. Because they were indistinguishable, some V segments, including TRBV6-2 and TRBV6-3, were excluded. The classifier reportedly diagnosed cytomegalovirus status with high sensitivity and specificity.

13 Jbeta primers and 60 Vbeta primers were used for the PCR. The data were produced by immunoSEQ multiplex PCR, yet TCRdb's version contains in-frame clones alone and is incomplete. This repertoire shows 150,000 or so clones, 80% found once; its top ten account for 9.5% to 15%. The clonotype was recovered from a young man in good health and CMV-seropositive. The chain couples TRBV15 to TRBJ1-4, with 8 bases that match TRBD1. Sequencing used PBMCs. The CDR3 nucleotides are TGTGCCACCAGCAGAGGGGCGGACAGGGATAATGAAAAACTGTTTTTT. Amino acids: CATSRGADRDNEKLFF.